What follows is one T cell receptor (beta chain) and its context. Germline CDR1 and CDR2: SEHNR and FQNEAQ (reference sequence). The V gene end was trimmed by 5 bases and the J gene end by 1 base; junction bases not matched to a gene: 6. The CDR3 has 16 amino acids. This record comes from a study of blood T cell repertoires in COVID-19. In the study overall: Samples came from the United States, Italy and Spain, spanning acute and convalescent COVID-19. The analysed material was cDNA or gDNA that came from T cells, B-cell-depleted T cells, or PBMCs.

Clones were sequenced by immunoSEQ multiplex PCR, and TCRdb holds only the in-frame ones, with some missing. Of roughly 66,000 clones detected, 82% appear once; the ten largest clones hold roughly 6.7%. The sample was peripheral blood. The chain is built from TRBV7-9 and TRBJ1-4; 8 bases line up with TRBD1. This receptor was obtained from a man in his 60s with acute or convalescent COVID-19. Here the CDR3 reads CASSPWTGQTNEKLFF. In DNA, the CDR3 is TGTGCCAGCAGCCCTTGGACAGGGCAAACTAATGAAAAACTGTTTTTT.